The table lists the clone carrying this TCR beta chain with many counts. No antigen is known for it. The CDR3 spans 15 residues. Germline loops: CDR1 SNHLY, CDR2 FYNNEI. Trimming shortened V by 7 bases and J by 7 bases, and 20 bases separated the two germline ends. This sample is part of a study of T cells in Graves' hyperthyroidism and ophthalmopathy. Findings of the study overall: Researchers report that a 13 V-J model separated ophthalmopathy from stable hyperthyroidism.

Graves' hyperthyroidism is called stable when ophthalmopathy does not progress within 18 months. Diagnosing involved the use of clinical symptoms, serum thyroxine and TRAb, thyroid ultrasound and orbital computed tomography. About 10 ml fresh peripheral blood yielded the PBMCs. RNA transcripts provided the source from which TCR beta CDR3 regions were amplified. Initially, a first-round RT-PCR of the TCR CDR3 employed the HTBI primer set. TCRdb re-analysed the multiplex PCR reads in MiXCR, keeping a single row per CDR3 protein. The sample lists some 700,000 distinct CDR3 sequences; roughly 17% were seen once.

The chain combines TRBV2 with TRBJ2-1, with TRBD2 as a possible D gene (6 bases). Sequencing used blood. This sequence originates from a man aged 50 to 60 with Graves' hyperthyroidism. CDR3 sequence reads: CASTPGGQGWNEQFF. The CDR3 region has the DNA TGTGCCAGCACCCCAGGAGGGCAGGGCTGGAATGAGCAGTTCTTC. Together with reference TRBV2 and TRBJ2-1, the CDR3 gives the full variable domain: EPEVTQTPSHQVTQMGQEVILRCVPISNHLYFYWYRQILGQKVEFLVSFYNNEISEKSEIFDDQFSVERPDGSNFTLKIRSTKLEDSAMYFCASTPGGQGWNEQFFGPGTRLTVL.